This T cell receptor beta chain was observed in a study of neurological immune-mediated disorders. The study's findings and limits: Levels of TCR clonal expansion peaked in HTLV-1-associated myelopathy and reached their lowest in multiple sclerosis, under those of healthy controls.

This clonotype has at least ten counts. Its antigen is unknown. Trimming shortened V by 6 bases and J by 2 bases, and 11 bases separated the two germline ends. The CDR3 has 13 residues. The authors produced cDNA by 5'RACE using 10-nucleotide random UMIs. TCRdb processed the 5' RACE reads anew with MiXCR; each CDR3 protein has one entry. There are 55,000 to 75,000 distinct CDR3 sequences in the sample; roughly 12% occur only once, and 9.5% to 12% lies in the top ten. Where libraries were unsorted, they were derived from 2 million PBMCs stored at -80 degrees C. Material for sequencing was PBMCs. The receptor was isolated from a woman aged 55-69 years with HTLV-1-associated myelopathy (HAM/TSP). The chain couples TRBV12-3 or TRBV12-4 to TRBJ2-7, with D maybe TRBD2 (6 bases). DNA of the CDR3: TGTGCCAGCAGCACTGGAGGGCCCTACGAGCAGTACTTC. It is translated as CASSTGGPYEQYF.